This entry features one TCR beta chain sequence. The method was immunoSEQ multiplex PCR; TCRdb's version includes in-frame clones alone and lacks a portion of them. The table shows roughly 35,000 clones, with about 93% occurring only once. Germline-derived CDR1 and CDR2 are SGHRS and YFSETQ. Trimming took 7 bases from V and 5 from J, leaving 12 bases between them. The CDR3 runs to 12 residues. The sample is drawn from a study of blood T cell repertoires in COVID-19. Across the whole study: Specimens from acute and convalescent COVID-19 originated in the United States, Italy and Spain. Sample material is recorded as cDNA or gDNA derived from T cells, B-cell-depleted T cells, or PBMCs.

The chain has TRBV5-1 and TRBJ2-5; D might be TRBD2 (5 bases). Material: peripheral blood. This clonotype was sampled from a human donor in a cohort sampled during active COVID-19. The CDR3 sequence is CASGSPGETQYF. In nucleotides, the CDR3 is TGCGCCAGCGGGTCTCCGGGGGAGACCCAGTACTTC.